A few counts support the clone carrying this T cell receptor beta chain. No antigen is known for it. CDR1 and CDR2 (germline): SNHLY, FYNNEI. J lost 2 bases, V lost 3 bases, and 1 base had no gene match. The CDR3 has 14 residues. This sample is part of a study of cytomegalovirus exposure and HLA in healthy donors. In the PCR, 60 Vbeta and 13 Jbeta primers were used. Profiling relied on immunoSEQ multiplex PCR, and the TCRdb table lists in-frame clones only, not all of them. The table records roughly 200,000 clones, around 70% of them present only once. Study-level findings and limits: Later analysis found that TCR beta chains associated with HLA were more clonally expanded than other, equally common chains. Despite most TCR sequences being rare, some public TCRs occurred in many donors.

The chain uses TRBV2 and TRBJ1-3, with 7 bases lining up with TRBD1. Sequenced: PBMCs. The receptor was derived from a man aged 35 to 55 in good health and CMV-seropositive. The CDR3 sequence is CASSDQGAGNTIYF. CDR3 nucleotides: TGTGCCAGCAGTGATCAGGGGGCTGGAAACACCATATATTTT.